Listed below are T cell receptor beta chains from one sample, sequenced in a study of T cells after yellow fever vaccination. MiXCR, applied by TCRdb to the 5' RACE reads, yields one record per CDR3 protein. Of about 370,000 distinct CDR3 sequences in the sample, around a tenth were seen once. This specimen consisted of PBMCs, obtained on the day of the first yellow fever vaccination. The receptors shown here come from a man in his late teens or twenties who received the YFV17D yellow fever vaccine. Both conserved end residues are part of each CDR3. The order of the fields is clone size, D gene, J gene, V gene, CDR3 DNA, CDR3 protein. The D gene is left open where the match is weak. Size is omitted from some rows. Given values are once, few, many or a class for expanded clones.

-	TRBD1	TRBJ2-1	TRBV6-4	TGTGCCAGCAGCAGACAGGGGTCCAACAACAATGAGCAGTTCTTC	CASSRQGSNNNEQFF
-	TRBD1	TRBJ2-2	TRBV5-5	TGTGCCAGCAGGACAGGGGAGGCCGGGGAGCTGTTTTTT	CASRTGEAGELFF
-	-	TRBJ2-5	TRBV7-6	TGTGCCAGCGAAGAAAAAGAGACCCAGTACTTC	CASEEKETQYF
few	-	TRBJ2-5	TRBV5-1	TGCGCCAGCTCGACGGGAGAGAGACAAGAGACCCAGTACTTC	CASSTGERQETQYF
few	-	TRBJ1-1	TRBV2	TGTGCCAGCAGTGTATGGGGGAGGGAGGCTTTCTTT	CASSVWGREAFF
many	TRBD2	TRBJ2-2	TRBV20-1	TGCAGTGCTAGAGACACCGGGACTAGCGGGGGGGTCCTCACCGGGGAGCTGTTTTTT	CSARDTGTSGGVLTGELFF
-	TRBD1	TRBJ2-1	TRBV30	TGTGCCTGGAGTTCCGGACAGGGCTCCTACAATGAGCAGTTCTTC	CAWSSGQGSYNEQFF
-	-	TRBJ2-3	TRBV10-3	TGTGCCATCACTACCGGGACCACCCTCACAGATACGCAGTATTTT	CAITTGTTLTDTQYF
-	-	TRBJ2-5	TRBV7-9	TGTGCCAGCAGCCCGACTGCTAGCCTGAGAGAGACCCAGTACTTC	CASSPTASLRETQYF
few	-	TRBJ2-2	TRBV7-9	TGTGCCAGCAGCGTGACAACGAACACCGGGGAGCTGTTTTTT	CASSVTTNTGELFF
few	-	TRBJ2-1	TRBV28	TGTGCCAGCACCAGTACAGGGGAGCAGTTCTTC	CASTSTGEQFF
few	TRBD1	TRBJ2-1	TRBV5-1	TGCGCCAGCAGCTCAACCGGGACAGGGGACTACAATGAGCAGTTCTTC	CASSSTGTGDYNEQFF
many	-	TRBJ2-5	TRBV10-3	TGTGCCATCAGTGAGTCGATGCCATCCCAAGAGACCCAGTACTTC	CAISESMPSQETQYF
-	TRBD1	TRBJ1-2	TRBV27	TGTGCCAGCAGTTTGGACAGGGGGCGCGGAAGGGGCTACACCTTC	CASSLDRGRGRGYTF
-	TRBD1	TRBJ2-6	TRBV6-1	TGTGCCAGCACCGTAGACTGGACAGGACTCTCCACTGGGGCCAACGTCCTGACTTTC	CASTVDWTGLSTGANVLTF
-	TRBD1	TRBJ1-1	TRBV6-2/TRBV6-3	TGTGCCAGCAGTTACTCCCGGGACAGGGGACGCACTGAAGCTTTCTTT	CASSYSRDRGRTEAFF
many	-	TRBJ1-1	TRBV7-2	TGTGCCAGCAGCTTATTGACTGAAGCTTTCTTT	CASSLLTEAFF
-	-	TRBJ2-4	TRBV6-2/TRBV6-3	TGTGCCAGCAGTTACCCGGGGACAGCCAAAAACATTCAGTACTTC	CASSYPGTAKNIQYF
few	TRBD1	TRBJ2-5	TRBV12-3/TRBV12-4	TGTGCCAGCACCTCACCCGGGACAGGGGGCATAGAGACCCAGTACTTC	CASTSPGTGGIETQYF
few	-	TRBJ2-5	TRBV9	TGTGCCAGCAGCGTAGGCGAGGGCAGCGCCGTCTCTGAGACCCAGTACTTC	CASSVGEGSAVSETQYF
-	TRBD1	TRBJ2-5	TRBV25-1	TGTGCCAGCAGTGAATACCAGGGGGCGCGTGAGACCCAGTACTTC	CASSEYQGARETQYF
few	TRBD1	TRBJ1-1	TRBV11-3	TGTGCCAGCAGCTTAGATCTTACGGGGACAGTTGAAACGAAAGCTTTCTTT	CASSLDLTGTVETKAFF
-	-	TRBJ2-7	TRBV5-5	TGTGCCAGCAGCTTGGCCGTCTACGAGCAGTACTTC	CASSLAVYEQYF
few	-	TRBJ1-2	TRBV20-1	TGCAGTGCTAGAGTGGTGGGCAGGGTGAATGGCTACACCTTC	CSARVVGRVNGYTF